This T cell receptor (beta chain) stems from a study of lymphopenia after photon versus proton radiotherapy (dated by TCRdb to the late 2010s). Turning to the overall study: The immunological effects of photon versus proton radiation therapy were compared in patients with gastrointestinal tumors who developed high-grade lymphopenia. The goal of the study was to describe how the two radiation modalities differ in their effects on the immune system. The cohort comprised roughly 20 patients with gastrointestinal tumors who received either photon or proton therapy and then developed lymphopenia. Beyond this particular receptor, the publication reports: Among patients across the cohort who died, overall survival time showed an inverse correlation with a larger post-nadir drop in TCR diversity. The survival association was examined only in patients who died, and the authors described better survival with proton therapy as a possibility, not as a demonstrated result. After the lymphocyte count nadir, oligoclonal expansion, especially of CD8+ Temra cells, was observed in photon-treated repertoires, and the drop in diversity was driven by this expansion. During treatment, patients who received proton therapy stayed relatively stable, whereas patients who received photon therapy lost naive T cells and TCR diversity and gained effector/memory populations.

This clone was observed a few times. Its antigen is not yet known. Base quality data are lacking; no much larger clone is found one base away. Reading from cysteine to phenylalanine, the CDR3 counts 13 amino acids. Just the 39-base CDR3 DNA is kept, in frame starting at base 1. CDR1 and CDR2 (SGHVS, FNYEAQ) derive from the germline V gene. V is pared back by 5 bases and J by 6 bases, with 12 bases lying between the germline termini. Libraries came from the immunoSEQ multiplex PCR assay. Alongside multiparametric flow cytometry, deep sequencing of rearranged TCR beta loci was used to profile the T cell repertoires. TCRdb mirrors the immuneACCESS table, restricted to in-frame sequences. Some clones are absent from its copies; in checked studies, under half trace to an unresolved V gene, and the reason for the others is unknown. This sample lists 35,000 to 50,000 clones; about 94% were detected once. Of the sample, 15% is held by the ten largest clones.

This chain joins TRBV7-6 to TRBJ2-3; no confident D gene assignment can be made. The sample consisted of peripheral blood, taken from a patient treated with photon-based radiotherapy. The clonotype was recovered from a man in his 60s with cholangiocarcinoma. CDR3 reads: CASSIYRADTQYF. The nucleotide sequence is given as TGTGCCAGCAGCATATATAGGGCCGATACGCAGTATTTT.